The source of this T cell receptor (beta chain) is a study of cytomegalovirus exposure and HLA in healthy donors. As for the study in general: Unique TCR beta sequences numbering approximately 100 million came from approximately 180 million T cells in an earlier analysis. Among the approximately 420 donors who were genotyped, about 80% fell in the genetic ancestry cluster that is associated with self-reported Caucasian donors.

The PCR had 60 Vbeta and 13 Jbeta primers. Libraries were prepared by immunoSEQ multiplex PCR; TCRdb keeps only in-frame clonotypes and omits some of them. This sample has about 140,000 clones, with about 77% found just once. The V end lost 5 bases, the J end lost 4 bases, and 11 bases lay between the germline ends. Germline V CDR1 and CDR2: SGHNT, YENEEA. The CDR3 has 13 residues. In regard to this clone: Its antigen is not known.

Study-level results: In a later analysis, TCR association rates varied by HLA locus: DRB1 most, HLA-C fewest.

The receptor's source is a male donor in good health and CMV-seronegative. The V gene is TRBV11-3, the J gene TRBJ2-5, with D tentatively TRBD2 (6 bases). The specimen sequenced was PBMCs. The CDR3 loop reads CASSKRVRETQYF. The CDR3 bases are TGTGCCAGCAGCAAGCGGGTGCGAGAGACCCAGTACTTC.